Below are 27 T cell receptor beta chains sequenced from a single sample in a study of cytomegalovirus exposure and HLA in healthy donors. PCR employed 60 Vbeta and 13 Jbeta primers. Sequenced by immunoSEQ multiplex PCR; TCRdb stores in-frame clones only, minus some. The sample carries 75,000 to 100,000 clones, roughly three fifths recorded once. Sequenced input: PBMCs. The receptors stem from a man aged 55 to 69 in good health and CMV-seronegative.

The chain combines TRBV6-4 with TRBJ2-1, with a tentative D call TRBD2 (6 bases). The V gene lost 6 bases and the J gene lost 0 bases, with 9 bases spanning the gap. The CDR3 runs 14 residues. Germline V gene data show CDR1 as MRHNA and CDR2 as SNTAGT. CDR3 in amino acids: CASSAGSSYNEQFF. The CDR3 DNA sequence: TGTGCCAGCAGCGCGGGGAGCTCCTACAATGAGCAGTTCTTC.

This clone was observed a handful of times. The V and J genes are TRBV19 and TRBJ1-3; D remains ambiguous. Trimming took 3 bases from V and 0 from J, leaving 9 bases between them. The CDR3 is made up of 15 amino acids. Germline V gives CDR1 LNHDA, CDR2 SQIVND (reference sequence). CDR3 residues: CASSIGPVSGNTIYF. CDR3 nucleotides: TGTGCCAGTAGTATCGGTCCCGTCTCTGGAAACACCATATATTTT.

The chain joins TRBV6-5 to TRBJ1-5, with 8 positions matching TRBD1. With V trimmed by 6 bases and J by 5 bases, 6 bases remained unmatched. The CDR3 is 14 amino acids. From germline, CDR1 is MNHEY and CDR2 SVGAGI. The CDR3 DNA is TGTGCCAGCAGGATAACAGGGGGTGATCAGCCCCAGCATTTT. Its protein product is CASRITGGDQPQHF.

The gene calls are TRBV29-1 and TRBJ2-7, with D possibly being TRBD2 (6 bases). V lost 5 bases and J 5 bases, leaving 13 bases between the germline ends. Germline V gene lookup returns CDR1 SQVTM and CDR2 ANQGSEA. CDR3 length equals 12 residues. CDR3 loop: CSVSRGGDEQYF. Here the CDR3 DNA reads TGCAGCGTTTCAAGGGGAGGAGACGAGCAGTACTTC.

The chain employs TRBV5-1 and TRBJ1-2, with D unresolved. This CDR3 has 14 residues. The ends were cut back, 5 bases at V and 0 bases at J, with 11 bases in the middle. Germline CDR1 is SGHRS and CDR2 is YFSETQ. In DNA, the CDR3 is TGCGCCAGCAGAATCAGTGAAGCTAACTATGGCTACACCTTC. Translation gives CASRISEANYGYTF.

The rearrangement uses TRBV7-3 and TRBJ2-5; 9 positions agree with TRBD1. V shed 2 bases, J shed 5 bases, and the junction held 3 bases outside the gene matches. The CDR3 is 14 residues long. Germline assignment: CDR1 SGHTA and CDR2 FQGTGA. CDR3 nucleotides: TGTGCCAGCAGCTTAGGGACAGGGATGGAGACCCAGTACTTC. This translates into CASSLGTGMETQYF.

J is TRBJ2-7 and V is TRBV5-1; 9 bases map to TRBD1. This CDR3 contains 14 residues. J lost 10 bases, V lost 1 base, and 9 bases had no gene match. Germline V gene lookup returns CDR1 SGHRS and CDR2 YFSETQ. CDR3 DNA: TGCGCCAGCAGCTTGACGGGACAGGGAGAAGGACAGTACTTC. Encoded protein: CASSLTGQGEGQYF. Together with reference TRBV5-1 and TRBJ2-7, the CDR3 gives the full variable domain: KAGVTQTPRYLIKTRGQQVTLSCSPISGHRSVSWYQQTPGQGLQFLFEYFSETQRNKGNFPGRFSGRQFSNSRSEMNVSTLELGDSALYLCASSLTGQGEGQYFGPGTRLTVT.

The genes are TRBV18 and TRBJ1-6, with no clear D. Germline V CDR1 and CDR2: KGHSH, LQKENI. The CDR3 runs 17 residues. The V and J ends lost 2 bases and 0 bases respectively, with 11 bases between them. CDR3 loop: CASSPNSPVSYNSPLHF. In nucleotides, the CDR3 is TGTGCCAGCTCACCAAATTCGCCGGTCTCCTATAATTCACCCCTCCACTTT.

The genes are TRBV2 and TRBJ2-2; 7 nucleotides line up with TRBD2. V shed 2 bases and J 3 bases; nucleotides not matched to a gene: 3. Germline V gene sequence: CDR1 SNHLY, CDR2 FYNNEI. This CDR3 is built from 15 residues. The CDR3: CASSERTSYTGELFF. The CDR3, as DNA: TGTGCCAGCAGTGAAAGGACTAGTTACACCGGGGAGCTGTTTTTT.

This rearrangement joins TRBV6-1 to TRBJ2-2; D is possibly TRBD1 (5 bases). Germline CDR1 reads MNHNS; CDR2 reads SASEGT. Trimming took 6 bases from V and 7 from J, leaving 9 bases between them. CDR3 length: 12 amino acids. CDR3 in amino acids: CASSLRGGELFF. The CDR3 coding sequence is TGTGCCAGCAGCCTAAGGGGCGGGGAGCTGTTTTTT.

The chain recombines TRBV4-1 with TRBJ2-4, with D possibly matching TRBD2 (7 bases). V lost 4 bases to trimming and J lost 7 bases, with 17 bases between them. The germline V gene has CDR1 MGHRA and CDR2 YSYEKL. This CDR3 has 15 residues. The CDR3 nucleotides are TGCGCCAGCAGCCGGGAAGGGGGGGTTAAGAACATTCAGTACTTC. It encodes CASSREGGVKNIQYF.

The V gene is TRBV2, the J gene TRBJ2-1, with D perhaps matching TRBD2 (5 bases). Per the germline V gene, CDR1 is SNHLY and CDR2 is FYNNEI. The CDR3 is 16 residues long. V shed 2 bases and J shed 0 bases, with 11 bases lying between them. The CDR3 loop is CASSEIGAVSYNEQFF. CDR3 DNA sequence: TGTGCCAGCAGTGAAATTGGAGCGGTCTCCTACAATGAGCAGTTCTTC.

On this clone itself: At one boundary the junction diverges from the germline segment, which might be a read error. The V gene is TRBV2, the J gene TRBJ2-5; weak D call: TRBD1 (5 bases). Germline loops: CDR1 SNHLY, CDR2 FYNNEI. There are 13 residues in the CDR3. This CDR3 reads CASSRQYQGTQYF. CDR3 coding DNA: TGTGCCAGCAGTAGACAGTACCAAGGGACCCAGTACTTC.

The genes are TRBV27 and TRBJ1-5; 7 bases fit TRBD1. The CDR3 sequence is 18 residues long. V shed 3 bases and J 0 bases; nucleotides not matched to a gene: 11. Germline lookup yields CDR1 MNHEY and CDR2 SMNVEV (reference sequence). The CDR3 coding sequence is TGTGCCAGCAGTTTTAACAGGGGAGGAGAGTATAGCAATCAGCCCCAGCATTTT. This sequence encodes CASSFNRGGEYSNQPQHF.

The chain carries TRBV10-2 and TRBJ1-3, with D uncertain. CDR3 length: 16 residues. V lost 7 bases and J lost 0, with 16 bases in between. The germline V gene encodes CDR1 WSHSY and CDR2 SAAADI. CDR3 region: CASKDFAAVSGNTIYF. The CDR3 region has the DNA TGCGCCAGCAAAGATTTCGCGGCCGTCTCTGGAAACACCATATATTTT.

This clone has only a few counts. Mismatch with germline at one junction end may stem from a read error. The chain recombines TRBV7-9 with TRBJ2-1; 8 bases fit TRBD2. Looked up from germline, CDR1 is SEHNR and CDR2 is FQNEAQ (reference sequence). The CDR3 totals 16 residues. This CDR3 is CSSSVHSGVIINEQFF. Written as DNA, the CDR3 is TGTTCCAGCAGCGTTCATAGCGGGGTAATCATCAATGAGCAGTTCTTC.

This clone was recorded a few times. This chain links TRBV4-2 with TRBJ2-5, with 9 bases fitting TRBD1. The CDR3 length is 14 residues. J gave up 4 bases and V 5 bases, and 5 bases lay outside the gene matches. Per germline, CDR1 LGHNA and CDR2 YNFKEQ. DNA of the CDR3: TGTGCCAGCAGCTGGGGACAGGGAGGAGAGACCCAGTACTTC. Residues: CASSWGQGGETQYF.

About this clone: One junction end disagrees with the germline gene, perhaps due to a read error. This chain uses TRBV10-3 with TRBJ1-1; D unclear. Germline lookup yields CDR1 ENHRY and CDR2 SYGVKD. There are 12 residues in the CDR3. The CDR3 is CASSNANSEAFF. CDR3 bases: TGTGCCAGCAGTAACGCTAACTCTGAAGCTTTCTTT.

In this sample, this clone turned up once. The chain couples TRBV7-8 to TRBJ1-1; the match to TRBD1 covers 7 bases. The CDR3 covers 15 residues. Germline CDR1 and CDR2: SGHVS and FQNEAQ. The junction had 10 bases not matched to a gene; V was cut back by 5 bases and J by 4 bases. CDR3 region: CASSHNRGRSTEAFF. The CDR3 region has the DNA TGTGCCAGCAGCCATAACAGGGGAAGGAGCACTGAAGCTTTCTTT. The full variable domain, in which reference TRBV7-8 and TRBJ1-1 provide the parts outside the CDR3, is GAGVSQSPRYKVAKRGQDVALRCDPISGHVSLFWYQQALGQGPEFLTYFQNEAQLDKSGLPSDRFFAERPEGSVSTLKIQRTQQEDSAVYLCASSHNRGRSTEAFFGQGTRLTVV.

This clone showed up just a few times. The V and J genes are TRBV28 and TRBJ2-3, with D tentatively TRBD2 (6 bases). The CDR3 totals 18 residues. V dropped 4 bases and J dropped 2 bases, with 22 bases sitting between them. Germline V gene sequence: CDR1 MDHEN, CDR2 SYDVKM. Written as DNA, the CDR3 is TGTGCCAGCAGTTCCTCCATACCAGGGACTTCGAACACAGATACGCAGTATTTT. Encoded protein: CASSSSIPGTSNTDTQYF.

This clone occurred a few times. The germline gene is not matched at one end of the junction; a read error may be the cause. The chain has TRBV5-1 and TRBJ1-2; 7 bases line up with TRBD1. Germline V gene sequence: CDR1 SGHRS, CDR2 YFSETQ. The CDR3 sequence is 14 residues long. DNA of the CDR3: TGTGCCAGCAGCTTGGCCCAGGGACAGTATGGCTACACCTTC. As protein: CASSLAQGQYGYTF.

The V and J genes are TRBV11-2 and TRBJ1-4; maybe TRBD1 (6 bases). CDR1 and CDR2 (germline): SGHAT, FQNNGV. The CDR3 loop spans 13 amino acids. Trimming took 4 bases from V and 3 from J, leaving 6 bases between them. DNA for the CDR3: TGTGCCAGCAGCTGGACAGCTAATGAAAAACTGTTTTTT. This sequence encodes CASSWTANEKLFF.

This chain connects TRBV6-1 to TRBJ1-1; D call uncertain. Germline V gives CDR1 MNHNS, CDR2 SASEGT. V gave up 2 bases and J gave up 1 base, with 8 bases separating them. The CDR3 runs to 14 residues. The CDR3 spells CASSEQEPNTEAFF. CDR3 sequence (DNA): TGTGCCAGCAGTGAACAGGAACCGAACACTGAAGCTTTCTTT.

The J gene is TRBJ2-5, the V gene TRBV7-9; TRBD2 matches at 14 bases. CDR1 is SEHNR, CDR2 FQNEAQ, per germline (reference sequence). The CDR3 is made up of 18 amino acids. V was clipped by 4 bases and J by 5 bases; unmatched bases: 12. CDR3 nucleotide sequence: TGTGCCAGCAGCTCTCACCTGGGACTAGCGGGAGAAGAGGAGACCCAGTACTTC. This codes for CASSSHLGLAGEEETQYF.

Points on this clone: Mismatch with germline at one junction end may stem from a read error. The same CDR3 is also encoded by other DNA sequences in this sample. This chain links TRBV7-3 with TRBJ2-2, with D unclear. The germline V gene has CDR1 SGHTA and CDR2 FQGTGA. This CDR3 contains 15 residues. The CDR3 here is CASSPHPLSAGELFF. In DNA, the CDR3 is TGTGCTAGCAGCCCCCACCCTTTGAGCGCCGGGGAGCTGTTTTTT.

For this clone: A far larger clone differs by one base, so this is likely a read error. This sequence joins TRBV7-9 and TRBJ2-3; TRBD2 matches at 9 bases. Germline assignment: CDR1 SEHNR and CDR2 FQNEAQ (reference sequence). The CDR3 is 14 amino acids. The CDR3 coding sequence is TGTGCCAGCAGCTTAGATTCTAGCGGGGCCAGGCAGTGTTTT. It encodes CASSLDSSGARQCF.

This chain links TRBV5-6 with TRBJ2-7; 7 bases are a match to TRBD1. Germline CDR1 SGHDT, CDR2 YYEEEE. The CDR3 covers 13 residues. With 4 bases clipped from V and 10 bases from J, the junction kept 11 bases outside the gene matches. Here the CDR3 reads CASSPGQEDVQYF. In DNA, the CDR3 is TGTGCCAGCAGCCCCGGACAGGAAGACGTCCAGTACTTC.